The 29 T cell receptor beta chains presented below share a single source sample, sequenced in a study of T cell responses to AZD1222 COVID-19 vaccine. Sequencing used immunoSEQ multiplex PCR; TCRdb keeps in-frame clones, though not all of them. The data contain about 160,000 clones, approximately 90% of them seen just once; the ten biggest clones take up roughly 4.3%. The sequences come from peripheral blood, collected 28 days after the second AZD1222 dose. The source of these receptors is an adult who received the AZD1222 COVID-19 vaccine.

The V and J genes are TRBV30 and TRBJ1-4; 12 positions agree with TRBD1. Germline V gene lookup returns CDR1 GTSNPN and CDR2 SVGIG (reference sequence). After removal of 2 bases from V and 5 bases from J, the junction contained 6 bases not matched to a gene. The CDR3 is 16 amino acids. The CDR3 DNA reads TGTGCCTGGAGTCCGGGACAGGGGGCGTTGAATGAAAAACTGTTTTTT. It translates to CAWSPGQGALNEKLFF.

This rearrangement joins TRBV9 to TRBJ1-1; 9 bases agree with TRBD1. Germline V gene sequence: CDR1 SGDLS, CDR2 YYNGEE. The CDR3 length is 15 residues. Losses at the gene ends were 0 bases for V and 6 bases for J; bases not matched to a gene: 6. For the CDR3, the DNA is TGTGCCAGCAGCGTAGAGGGGACAGGGCTCGCTGAAGCTTTCTTT. Translating gives CASSVEGTGLAEAFF.

V and J are TRBV18 and TRBJ1-2; D unresolved. The CDR3 is 13 residues long. Germline V CDR1 and CDR2: KGHSH, LQKENI. Deletions cut 0 bases from V and 10 bases from J, with 12 bases between. As DNA, the CDR3 is TGTGCCAGCTCACCACCCATGTCAGGAGTCTACACCTTC. Translating gives CASSPPMSGVYTF.

The gene calls are TRBV3-1 (or the pseudogene TRBV3-2) and TRBJ2-3; D gene uncertain. The CDR3 loop spans 12 amino acids. Trimming cost V 4 bases and J 8 bases, with 10 bases left between them. Germline loops: CDR1 LGHDT, CDR2 YNNKEL (reference sequence). CDR3 bases: TGTGCCAGCAGCCTCGAAGGAAGTACGCAGTATTTT. Translation: CASSLEGSTQYF.

The chain links TRBV19 to TRBJ1-2; D not resolved. The V gene lost 5 bases and the J gene lost 3 bases, with 13 bases spanning the gap. The germline V gene has CDR1 LNHDA and CDR2 SQIVND (reference sequence). This CDR3 comprises 14 residues. CDR3 sequence reads: CASSYRGSDYGYTF. The CDR3 DNA reads TGTGCCAGTAGTTACCGGGGTTCGGACTATGGCTACACCTTC.

The rearrangement joins TRBV9 to TRBJ2-5; 7 bases map to TRBD2. The CDR3 has 15 amino acids. The V gene's germline CDR1 is SGDLS and CDR2 YYNGEE. V shed 4 bases, J shed 3 bases, and the junction held 9 bases outside the gene matches. CDR3 in amino acids: CASSRRGEREETQYF. The DNA for the CDR3 is TGTGCCAGCAGCCGACGGGGGGAAAGAGAAGAGACCCAGTACTTC.

This chain joins TRBV7-6 and TRBJ2-3; 7 bases map to TRBD1. This CDR3 comprises 15 residues. From germline, CDR1 is SGHVS and CDR2 FNYEAQ. After removal of 3 bases from V and 2 bases from J, the junction contained 5 bases not matched to a gene. The CDR3 loop reads CASSFRGQSTDTQYF. Here the CDR3 DNA reads TGTGCCAGCAGCTTCCGGGGACAGTCCACAGATACGCAGTATTTT. The whole variable domain, remainder taken from reference TRBV7-6 and TRBJ2-3, is GAGVSQSPRYKVTKRGQDVALRCDPISGHVSLYWYRQALGQGPEFLTYFNYEAQQDKSGLPNDRFSAERPEGSISTLTIQRTEQRDSAMYRCASSFRGQSTDTQYFGPGTRLTVL.

CDR3 in DNA: TGTGCCAGCAGTGAGAGGACGCTAATAACTGAAGCTTTCTTT. Its translation is CASSERTLITEAFF. This chain links TRBV6-1 with TRBJ1-1; D not resolved. CDR1 and CDR2 from the germline V gene are MNHNS and SASEGT. The CDR3 runs 14 residues. Trimming took 3 bases from V and 5 from J, leaving 13 bases between them.

This chain links TRBV25-1 with TRBJ1-2; 7 nucleotides agree with TRBD1. Germline values: CDR1 MGHDK, CDR2 SYGVNS. The CDR3 has 15 amino acids. V lost 4 bases to trimming and J lost 7 bases; unmatched junction nucleotides: 12. The CDR3 spells CASSARQGMVRGYTF. The CDR3 DNA reads TGTGCCAGCAGTGCAAGACAGGGAATGGTTCGTGGCTACACCTTC.

The chain combines TRBV5-1 with TRBJ1-1; D is unclear. CDR1 and CDR2 (germline): SGHRS, YFSETQ. CDR3 length: 16 amino acids. V was trimmed by 0 bases and J by 0 bases, leaving 12 bases between them. The CDR3 coding sequence is TGCGCCAGCAGCTTGGGGCGGGAAGCTATGAACACTGAAGCTTTCTTT. Its translation: CASSLGREAMNTEAFF.

The chain uses TRBV28 and TRBJ1-2; tentatively, D is TRBD1 (5 bases). The V gene lost 7 bases and the J gene lost 8 bases, with 20 bases spanning the gap. CDR3 length: 14 amino acids. Germline-derived CDR1 and CDR2 are MDHEN and SYDVKM. The CDR3 reads CASTRGGPELGYTF. The CDR3 DNA is TGTGCCAGCACCCGGGGCGGGCCGGAGTTGGGCTACACCTTC.

The chain is built from TRBV11-2 and TRBJ2-3; 11 bases fit TRBD2. CDR3 length: 15 residues. The germline CDR1 and CDR2 sequences are SGHAT and FQNNGV. V shed 2 bases and J 9 bases; nucleotides not matched to a gene: 7. The CDR3 spells CASSLLAGGLGTQYF. DNA of the CDR3: TGTGCCAGCAGCTTATTAGCGGGGGGGCTGGGAACGCAGTATTTT.

The chain joins TRBV19 to TRBJ1-1; D remains ambiguous. Trimming cost V 6 bases and J 1 base, with 21 bases left between them. The CDR3 covers 17 residues. Germline CDR1 reads LNHDA; CDR2 reads SQIVND (reference sequence). CDR3 loop: CASRSRGRSGRNTEAFF. CDR3 nucleotide sequence: TGTGCCAGTAGATCAAGAGGGAGGTCAGGCAGGAACACTGAAGCTTTCTTT.

The chain employs TRBV19 and TRBJ1-3; D might be TRBD1 (5 bases). Germline V CDR1 and CDR2: LNHDA, SQIVND (reference sequence). The V end was cut by 7 bases, the J end by 2 bases, with 18 bases between. The CDR3 runs to 16 residues. CDR3 sequence (DNA): TGTGCCAGTAAAAGAAGCGGCCAGGGAACTGGAAACACCATATATTTT. It encodes CASKRSGQGTGNTIYF.

The chain combines TRBV30 with TRBJ1-5; D is undetermined. V was clipped by 3 bases and J by 4 bases, with 22 bases between them. Germline CDR1 reads GTSNPN; CDR2 reads SVGIG (reference sequence). CDR3 length equals 17 residues. CDR3 amino acids: CAWSGPTTAAGNQPQHF. The CDR3 coding sequence is TGTGCCTGGAGCGGCCCCACAACTGCCGCGGGAAATCAGCCCCAGCATTTT. Complete variable domain (other parts from reference TRBV30 and TRBJ1-5): SQTIHQWPATLVQPVGSPLSLECTVEGTSNPNLYWYRQAAGRGLQLLFYSVGIGQISSEVPQNLSASRPQDRQFILSSKKLLLSDSGFYLCAWSGPTTAAGNQPQHFGDGTRLSIL.

The chain recombines TRBV4-1 with TRBJ2-3; TRBD2 aligns across 8 bases. The ends lost 0 bases at V and 4 bases at J; junction bases unmatched: 6. Germline V gene lookup returns CDR1 MGHRA and CDR2 YSYEKL. CDR3 length: 16 amino acids. In DNA, the CDR3 is TGCGCCAGCAGCCAAGATAACGGGGGGGAGGCAGATACGCAGTATTTT. Residues: CASSQDNGGEADTQYF.

The CDR3 bases are TGTGCCAGCAGTTTTGGGGATATCGGCTACACCTTC. Protein product: CASSFGDIGYTF. This sequence joins TRBV12-3 or TRBV12-4 and TRBJ1-2; D remains ambiguous. V was shortened by 3 bases and J by 8 bases, with 10 bases between the two germline ends. The CDR3 has 12 amino acids.

V and J are TRBV7-9 and TRBJ1-2; D is uncertain. V shed 2 bases and J shed 4 bases, with 17 bases lying between them. This CDR3 has 16 residues. CDR1 is SEHNR, CDR2 FQNEAQ, per germline (reference sequence). CDR3 DNA: TGTGCCAGCAGCTTACCCGTAACGCTGACTGGCTATGGCTACACCTTC. This gives the protein CASSLPVTLTGYGYTF. The complete variable domain, with remaining parts taken from reference TRBV7-9 and TRBJ1-2, reads DTGVSQNPRHKITKRGQNVTFRCDPISEHNRLYWYRQTLGQGPEFLTYFQNEAQLEKSRLLSDRFSAERPKGSFSTLEIQRTEQGDSAMYLCASSLPVTLTGYGYTFGSGTRLTVV.

The V gene is TRBV10-3, the J gene TRBJ1-1; D is undetermined. Germline loops: CDR1 ENHRY, CDR2 SYGVKD. Trimming shortened V by 3 bases and J by 7 bases, and 6 bases separated the two germline ends. This CDR3 region has 11 residues. CDR3 region: CAISDEHEAFF. CDR3 bases: TGTGCCATCAGTGACGAGCATGAAGCTTTCTTT.

The rearrangement uses TRBV2 and TRBJ1-4, with D maybe TRBD1 (6 bases). Trimming stripped 8 bases from V and 7 bases from J, with 17 bases between. The CDR3 spans 14 residues. From germline, CDR1 is SNHLY and CDR2 FYNNEI. In DNA form, the CDR3 reads TGTGCCAGCGGGCCAGGAGGGGGTAGTGAAAAACTGTTTTTT. It encodes CASGPGGGSEKLFF.

The rearrangement uses TRBV27 and TRBJ2-7; 9 nucleotides line up with TRBD1. Germline values: CDR1 MNHEY, CDR2 SMNVEV (reference sequence). V gave up 5 bases and J gave up 0 bases; unmatched junction bases: 5. The CDR3 extends over 15 amino acids. The CDR3 region is CASSRGTGISYEQYF. The DNA of the CDR3 is TGTGCCAGCAGTAGGGGGACAGGGATCTCCTACGAGCAGTACTTC.

The gene calls are TRBV12-5 and TRBJ1-1, with 8 bases lining up with TRBD1. Germline V gene lookup returns CDR1 LGHNT and CDR2 FRNRAP. This CDR3 has 13 residues. J was trimmed by 8 bases and V by 7 bases; bases with no gene match: 9. The CDR3 coding sequence is TGTGCTAGTGCCCCGGGGGGGGACAGGGAAGCTTTCTTT. Protein product: CASAPGGDREAFF.

This chain links TRBV30 with TRBJ1-1; D uncertain. The CDR3 spans 13 residues. Trimming shortened V by 6 bases and J by 0 bases, and 11 bases separated the two germline ends. The germline V gene has CDR1 GTSNPN and CDR2 SVGIG (reference sequence). CDR3 bases: TGTGCCTGTTCCGGGCAGATGAACACTGAAGCTTTCTTT. Translated: CACSGQMNTEAFF.

V gene TRBV2 combines with J gene TRBJ1-2; D is unresolved. Germline CDR1 is SNHLY and CDR2 is FYNNEI. There are 16 residues in the CDR3. Trimming shortened V by 5 bases and J by 7 bases, and 23 bases separated the two germline ends. The CDR3: CASSPTLDSSARGYTF. DNA of the CDR3: TGTGCCAGCAGTCCGACCTTGGATAGCTCCGCTCGTGGCTACACCTTC.

The chain uses TRBV7-9 and TRBJ1-6; 7 nucleotides match TRBD1. CDR1 and CDR2 from the germline V gene are SEHNR and FQNEAQ (reference sequence). The V segment lost 0 bases and the J segment 0 bases; nucleotides outside the gene matches: 5. This CDR3 comprises 18 residues. The CDR3 region has the DNA TGTGCCAGCAGCTTAGCCCCGACAGGGCCCTCCTATAATTCACCCCTCCACTTT. This sequence encodes CASSLAPTGPSYNSPLHF.

In its sample, this clone was seen once. The rearrangement joins TRBV4-2 to TRBJ1-4; the D gene is possibly TRBD1 (5 bases). This CDR3 region has 16 residues. Trimming left V 4 bases short and J 7 bases short, with 19 bases between. Germline CDR1 and CDR2: LGHNA and YNFKEQ. CDR3 region: CASSRTGRGEGEKLFF. As DNA, the CDR3 is TGTGCCAGCAGCCGTACGGGGAGGGGAGAGGGTGAAAAACTGTTTTTT.

The chain joins TRBV2 to TRBJ1-1; D ambiguous. The germline V and J ends were trimmed by 1 base and 3 bases, with 6 bases remaining between them. The germline gives CDR1 SNHLY, CDR2 FYNNEI. The CDR3 runs to 13 residues. In DNA, the CDR3 is TGTGCCAGCAGTGAAGACCGCTACACTGAAGCTTTCTTT. Translation: CASSEDRYTEAFF.

The V call is TRBV19, the J call TRBJ2-1, with D perhaps TRBD2 (6 bases). CDR1 is LNHDA, CDR2 SQIVND, per germline (reference sequence). The V end was cut by 6 bases, the J end by 14 bases, with 26 bases between. The CDR3 length is 15 residues. Written as DNA, the CDR3 is TGTGCCAGTAGCCTCTACGCGGGGAGCAACGCCCCCGAGTTCTTC. Its protein product is CASSLYAGSNAPEFF.

The CDR3 protein is CAINSNRVDGYTF. CDR3 nucleotide sequence: TGTGCCATCAATTCCAACAGGGTTGATGGCTACACCTTC. This chain links TRBV10-3 with TRBJ1-2, with D perhaps matching TRBD1 (6 bases). This CDR3 region has 13 residues. Germline V gene data show CDR1 as ENHRY and CDR2 as SYGVKD. Deletions cut 7 bases from V and 6 bases from J, with 15 bases between.